Listed below are T cell receptor beta chains from one sample, sequenced in a study of control samples from healthy donors and cancer patients. The table came from immunoSEQ multiplex PCR; TCRdb's copy has only in-frame clones and leaves some out. The sample has 150,000 or so clones; 93% are singletons. The sequencing input was blood. These receptors came from a woman aged 55-69 years in good health. Each CDR3 is given with its conserved first and last residue. D genes are given only for firm matches. Some rows have no size entry. The others give once, few or many, or a class for an expanded clone.

CDR3aa | CDR3nt | j_gene | v_gene | abundance | d_gene
CASSLGWGWDYGYTF | TGTGCCAGCAGCTTGGGGTGGGGATGGGACTATGGCTACACCTTC | TRBJ1-2 | TRBV5-5 | - | -
CASSPTGVGNQPQHF | TGCGCCAGCAGCCCGACAGGGGTTGGCAATCAGCCCCAGCATTTT | TRBJ1-5 | TRBV5-1 | - | TRBD1
CASSPGPRGDTQYF | TGTGCCAGCTCACCAGGGCCCCGCGGAGATACGCAGTATTTT | TRBJ2-3 | TRBV18 | - | -
CASSPKWGQKASYEQYF | TGTGCCAGCAGCCCGAAGTGGGGACAGAAAGCCTCCTACGAGCAGTACTTC | TRBJ2-7 | TRBV3-1/TRBV3-2 | - | TRBD1
CASSLEGTGELFF | TGTGCCAGCAGCTTAGAAGGGACCGGGGAGCTGTTTTTT | TRBJ2-2 | TRBV7-9 | once | -
CASSGEGEQYF | TGTGCCAGCAGTGGTGAGGGGGAGCAGTACTTC | TRBJ2-7 | TRBV12-3/TRBV12-4 | - | -
CASSSYPPGTSLLEQYF | TGTGCCAGCAGTTCCTATCCGCCCGGGACTAGCCTCCTCGAGCAGTACTTC | TRBJ2-7 | TRBV6-2/TRBV6-3 | - | TRBD2
CASSLMNTEAFF | TGTGCCAGCAGCTTGATGAACACTGAAGCTTTCTTT | TRBJ1-1 | TRBV7-9 | - | -
CASSQDGGTGQRGYTF | TGCGCCAGCAGCCAAGACGGCGGGACAGGGCAAAGGGGCTACACCTTC | TRBJ1-2 | TRBV4-3 | - | TRBD1
CASSSEYNSPLHF | TGTGCCAGCAGTTCAGAGTATAATTCACCCCTCCACTTT | TRBJ1-6 | TRBV12-3/TRBV12-4 | - | -
CAIRRGQGSSYEQYF | TGTGCCATCAGAAGAGGGCAGGGGTCGTCCTACGAGCAGTACTTC | TRBJ2-7 | TRBV10-3 | - | -
CASSPQGARVLGNQPQHF | TGTGCCAGCAGTCCCCAGGGGGCGCGGGTCCTGGGCAATCAGCCCCAGCATTTT | TRBJ1-5 | TRBV6-2/TRBV6-3 | - | TRBD1
CASTRDGRSTDTQYF | TGTGCCAGCACCCGGGACGGACGGAGCACAGATACGCAGTATTTT | TRBJ2-3 | TRBV25-1 | - | -
CASSEDSSQPQHF | TGTGCCAGCAGTGAAGACAGCAGTCAGCCCCAGCATTTT | TRBJ1-5 | TRBV2 | - | -
CASSQGPGQGTADTQYF | TGTGCCAGCAGCCAGGGGCCGGGACAGGGGACCGCAGATACGCAGTATTTT | TRBJ2-3 | TRBV4-2 | - | TRBD1
CASSKEAGATYEQYF | TGTGCCAGCAGTAAGGAGGCGGGGGCTACCTACGAGCAGTACTTC | TRBJ2-7 | TRBV6-5 | - | -
CASSVTGYVAFF | TGTGCCAGCAGTGTCACAGGGTATGTAGCTTTCTTT | TRBJ1-1 | TRBV2 | - | -
CASSQGPGVGNTIYF | TGCGCCAGCAGCCAGGGTCCGGGGGTGGGAAACACCATATATTTT | TRBJ1-3 | TRBV4-3 | - | -
CASSLPGGADNQPQHF | TGTGCCAGCAGCCTGCCCGGGGGGGCTGACAATCAGCCCCAGCATTTT | TRBJ1-5 | TRBV5-5 | - | -
CASSQGQPSGEQYF | TGTGCCAGCAGCCAAGGTCAACCCTCTGGGGAGCAGTACTTC | TRBJ2-7 | TRBV4-2 | - | -
CASSYWGEAYNEQFF | TGTGCCAGCAGTTACTGGGGTGAAGCTTACAATGAGCAGTTCTTC | TRBJ2-1 | TRBV5-5 | - | -
CASSLSGVETWGIQYF | TGTGCCAGCAGCTTGTCAGGGGTAGAGACGTGGGGCATTCAGTACTTC | TRBJ2-4 | TRBV7-2 | - | -
CASSLGTSSGELFF | TGTGCCAGCAGCCTCGGGACTAGCTCCGGGGAGCTGTTTTTT | TRBJ2-2 | TRBV5-4 | - | TRBD2
CASSPLFLNYGYTF | TGTGCCAGCAGTCCTCTCTTCCTAAACTATGGCTACACCTTC | TRBJ1-2 | TRBV27 | - | -
CASSTGGRNEQFF | TGTGCCAGCAGCACAGGGGGGAGGAATGAGCAGTTCTTC | TRBJ2-1 | TRBV7-7 | - | TRBD1
CASSGFGGDQETQYF | TGTGCCAGCAGCGGGTTTGGAGGGGACCAAGAGACCCAGTACTTC | TRBJ2-5 | TRBV9 | - | -
CASSLQGVGEKLFF | TGTGCCAGCAGTCTACAGGGGGTAGGCGAAAAACTGTTTTTT | TRBJ1-4 | TRBV6-6 | - | TRBD1
CASSYSMAEGNTIYF | TGTGCCAGCAGTTACTCGATGGCCGAGGGAAACACCATATATTTT | TRBJ1-3 | TRBV6-5 | - | -
CASSLASLAAMNTEAFF | TGCGCCAGCAGCTTGGCCTCTCTGGCGGCGATGAACACTGAAGCTTTCTTT | TRBJ1-1 | TRBV5-1 | - | -
CASSLWTGSGANVLTF | TGTGCCAGCAGCTTATGGACAGGTTCTGGGGCCAACGTCCTGACTTTC | TRBJ2-6 | TRBV7-3 | - | TRBD1
CASNFGTSGTTDTQYF | TGTGCCAGCAATTTCGGGACTAGCGGAACCACAGATACGCAGTATTTT | TRBJ2-3 | TRBV28 | few | TRBD2
CASSQGALGAWNTEAFF | TGTGCCAGCAGCCAAGGAGCGTTGGGGGCGTGGAACACTGAAGCTTTCTTT | TRBJ1-1 | TRBV3-1/TRBV3-2 | - | -
CASGSGTSLHEQFF | TGCGCCAGCGGATCAGGGACTAGTTTACATGAGCAGTTCTTC | TRBJ2-1 | TRBV5-1 | - | TRBD2
CASSLNSGANVLTF | TGTGCCAGCAGTTTAAACTCTGGGGCCAACGTCCTGACTTTC | TRBJ2-6 | TRBV28 | - | -
CASSFAPNYEQYF | TGTGCCAGCAGTTTCGCACCTAACTACGAGCAGTACTTC | TRBJ2-7 | TRBV12-3/TRBV12-4 | - | -
CASSVDSGTGGYGYTF | TGTGCCAGCAGCGTAGATTCCGGGACAGGGGGCTATGGCTACACCTTC | TRBJ1-2 | TRBV9 | - | TRBD1
CASSPTGLYEKLFF | TGTGCCAGCAGCCCGACAGGGCTGTATGAAAAACTGTTTTTT | TRBJ1-4 | TRBV5-6 | - | TRBD1
CSVELGGRNTIYF | TGCAGCGTTGAACTGGGGGGAAGAAACACCATATATTTT | TRBJ1-3 | TRBV29-1 | - | -
CASSGAGTGNYGYTF | TGTGCCAGCAGCGGAGCCGGGACGGGTAACTATGGCTACACCTTC | TRBJ1-2 | TRBV9 | - | -
CASSRSGQINQPQHF | TGTGCCAGCTCACGCTCCGGACAGATCAATCAGCCCCAGCATTTT | TRBJ1-5 | TRBV18 | - | -
CASSPRTDNYGYTF | TGTGCCAGCTCACCAAGGACGGATAACTATGGCTACACCTTC | TRBJ1-2 | TRBV18 | - | -
CATSRDRMNTGELFF | TGTGCCACCAGCAGAGACAGGATGAACACCGGGGAGCTGTTTTTT | TRBJ2-2 | TRBV15 | - | -
CASSQEPSGGSSYEQYF | TGCGCCAGCAGCCAAGAACCTAGTGGGGGCAGCTCCTACGAGCAGTACTTC | TRBJ2-7 | TRBV4-3 | - | -
CASSLAGGTYSYNEQFF | TGCGCCAGCAGCTTGGCCGGAGGCACGTACTCCTACAATGAGCAGTTCTTC | TRBJ2-1 | TRBV5-1 | - | -
CASSATGGIYGYTF | TGTGCCAGCAGTGCGACAGGGGGGATTTACGGCTACACCTTC | TRBJ1-2 | TRBV25-1 | - | TRBD1
CASSYSSVQSTDTQYF | TGTGCCAGCAGTTACTCTAGCGTACAAAGCACAGATACGCAGTATTTT | TRBJ2-3 | TRBV6-5 | once | -
CASSLATNEKLFF | TGTGCCAGCAGCTTAGCAACTAATGAAAAACTGTTTTTT | TRBJ1-4 | TRBV7-9 | - | -
CASSQGGTFDYTQYF | TGTGCCAGCAGCCAAGGGGGGACCTTTGATTATACGCAGTATTTT | TRBJ2-3 | TRBV3-1/TRBV3-2 | once | -
CASRLDTRPYEQYF | TGTGCCAGCAGGCTGGACACGCGCCCCTACGAGCAGTACTTC | TRBJ2-7 | TRBV6-6 | - | -
CASRYEASGYGTQYF | TGTGCCAGTAGATACGAGGCCAGCGGGTATGGTACGCAGTATTTT | TRBJ2-3 | TRBV19 | - | -
CASRLTAAATNEKLFF | TGTGCCAGTCGGTTAACGGCGGCGGCAACTAATGAAAAACTGTTTTTT | TRBJ1-4 | TRBV19 | - | -